The next 16 T cell receptor beta chains were all read from a single sample in a study of blood T cell repertoires in COVID-19. Sequencing was performed with immunoSEQ multiplex PCR; in TCRdb, only in-frame clones are kept and a portion is missing. The sample lists about 180,000 clones, 82% occurring once. What was sequenced was PBMCs or T cells enriched from blood (not recorded which). The receptors stem from a man in his sixties who had recovered from COVID-19.

V and J are TRBV9 and TRBJ2-1; TRBD2 matches at 13 bases. Germline V gene lookup returns CDR1 SGDLS and CDR2 YYNGEE. CDR3 size: 18 residues. J lost 7 bases, V lost 6 bases, and 16 bases had no gene match. The CDR3 DNA reads TGTGCCAGCAAGATCCGGGCCCCGGGACTAGCGGGATCAAATGAGCAGTTCTTC. It specifies CASKIRAPGLAGSNEQFF. Complete variable domain (other parts from reference TRBV9 and TRBJ2-1): DSGVTQTPKHLITATGQRVTLRCSPRSGDLSVYWYQQSLDQGLQFLIQYYNGEERAKGNILERFSAQQFPDLHSELNLSSLELGDSALYFCASKIRAPGLAGSNEQFFGPGTRLTVL.

CDR3 DNA: TGTGCCAGCCTGGGACAGGGACATTCACCCCTCCACTTT. This gives the protein CASLGQGHSPLHF. The chain combines TRBV2 with TRBJ1-6; 9 bases align to TRBD1. V lost 8 bases and J lost 8; bases outside the gene matches: 4. This CDR3 spans 13 amino acids. The germline CDR1 and CDR2 sequences are SNHLY and FYNNEI.

V gene TRBV7-2 combines with J gene TRBJ1-2; 7 nucleotides line up with TRBD1. V lost 1 base and J lost 8; bases outside the gene matches: 7. Germline CDR1 SGHTA, CDR2 FQGNSA. CDR3 length equals 14 residues. The CDR3 loop is CASSLVQGIEGYTF. CDR3 nucleotides: TGTGCCAGCAGCTTAGTACAGGGGATAGAAGGCTACACCTTC.

The V gene is TRBV5-4, the J gene TRBJ2-3, with TRBD1 matching 10 bases. The CDR3 runs to 15 residues. Germline CDR1 and CDR2: SGHNT and YYREEE (reference sequence). J gave up 7 bases and V 4 bases, and 9 bases lay outside the gene matches. Written as DNA, the CDR3 is TGTGCCAGCAGCCCAGGCGGGACAGGGGTATATACGCAGTATTTT. Amino acid sequence: CASSPGGTGVYTQYF.

The gene calls are TRBV7-6 and TRBJ2-3; 11 bases fit TRBD2. Germline V gives CDR1 SGHVS, CDR2 FNYEAQ. CDR3 length: 16 amino acids. V lost 1 base, J lost 1 base, and 1 base stayed unmatched. CDR3 nucleotides: TGTGCCAGCAGCTTAGTAGCGGGGGGGGGCACAGATACGCAGTATTTT. Translation: CASSLVAGGGTDTQYF.

This clone was detected once. This chain joins TRBV2 and TRBJ2-3; TRBD2 matches 10 bases. V lost 5 bases to trimming and J lost 1 base; unmatched junction nucleotides: 3. Germline CDR1 and CDR2: SNHLY and FYNNEI. The CDR3 loop spans 15 amino acids. CDR3 protein: CASSLTSGGTDTQYF. CDR3 nucleotides: TGTGCCAGCAGTTTAACTAGCGGGGGCACAGATACGCAGTATTTT.

The count of this clone is one. The chain is built from TRBV5-1 and TRBJ2-6, with 7 bases aligning to TRBD1. This CDR3 region has 18 residues. Germline V gene sequence: CDR1 SGHRS, CDR2 YFSETQ. Trimming took 0 bases from V and 0 from J; bases not matched to a gene: 6. This chain's CDR3 is CASSLARAGGSGANVLTF. The CDR3 bases are TGCGCCAGCAGCTTGGCTCGAGCAGGGGGCTCTGGGGCCAACGTCCTGACTTTC.

The chain employs TRBV7-2 and TRBJ1-4; 10 bases match TRBD1. The CDR3 has 16 residues. The junction had 6 bases not matched to a gene; V was cut back by 2 bases and J by 6 bases. The germline gives CDR1 SGHTA, CDR2 FQGNSA. CDR3 bases: TGTGCCAGCAGCTTAAGGACAGGGGGATTTGATGAAAAACTGTTTTTT. Encoded protein: CASSLRTGGFDEKLFF.

The chain links TRBV28 to TRBJ1-6; D remains unclear. V lost 6 bases to trimming and J lost 7 bases, with 10 bases between them. The CDR3 covers 13 residues. The germline gives CDR1 MDHEN, CDR2 SYDVKM. The CDR3 sequence: CASREGGNSPLHF. DNA for the CDR3: TGTGCCAGCAGGGAGGGTGGGAATTCACCCCTCCACTTT.

The rearrangement uses TRBV5-6 and TRBJ2-5, with 7 bases lining up with TRBD1. Germline V gene sequence: CDR1 SGHDT, CDR2 YYEEEE. After removal of 2 bases from V and 0 bases from J, the junction contained 1 base not matched to a gene. The CDR3 is 14 amino acids. CDR3 in amino acids: CASSFGTDQETQYF. In DNA, the CDR3 is TGTGCCAGCAGCTTCGGGACAGACCAAGAGACCCAGTACTTC.

This rearrangement joins TRBV20-1 to TRBJ2-1; D unresolved. This CDR3 is 13 amino acids long. Germline-derived CDR1 and CDR2 are DFQATT and SNEGSKA (reference sequence). V was trimmed by 3 bases and J by 4 bases, leaving 10 bases between them. The CDR3 DNA follows: TGCAGTGCTAGTTCCGCGGTTTACAATGAGCAGTTCTTC. Its translation: CSASSAVYNEQFF.

The rearrangement links TRBV3-1 (or the pseudogene TRBV3-2) to TRBJ2-5, with TRBD2 matching 10 bases. There are 18 residues in the CDR3. V was pared by 0 bases and J by 6 bases, with 13 bases of the junction left unmatched. The V gene's germline CDR1 is LGHDT and CDR2 YNNKEL (reference sequence). This chain's CDR3 is CASSQDPAGGRGEKTQYF. In nucleotides, the CDR3 is TGTGCCAGCAGCCAAGATCCAGCGGGGGGGCGCGGGGAGAAGACCCAGTACTTC.

This clone was detected only once. The chain couples TRBV12-3 or TRBV12-4 to TRBJ1-1; D unclear. Between the trimmed V and J ends, which lost 3 bases and 6 bases, there was a span of 8 bases. CDR3 size: 12 residues. The CDR3 here is CASSLGNPEAFF. For the CDR3, the DNA is TGTGCCAGCAGTTTGGGCAATCCTGAAGCTTTCTTT.

The sample holds a few counts of this clone. The chain combines TRBV11-2 with TRBJ1-5; 10 bases match TRBD1. This CDR3 has 18 residues. In germline, CDR1 is SGHAT, CDR2 FQNNGV. J gave up 1 base and V 0 bases, and 6 bases lay outside the gene matches. CDR3 residues: CASSLDPGGQGSNQPQHF. The CDR3 nucleotides are TGTGCCAGCAGCTTAGATCCCGGGGGACAGGGGAGCAATCAGCCCCAGCATTTT.

The chain carries TRBV9 and TRBJ1-2; 8 bases fit TRBD1. Per germline, CDR1 SGDLS and CDR2 YYNGEE. The CDR3 has 13 amino acids. V dropped 3 bases and J dropped 7; count of bases not matched to a gene: 5. The CDR3 DNA follows: TGTGCCAGCAGCGCCCCAGGGGGCTTTGGCTACACCTTC. Residues: CASSAPGGFGYTF.

The chain links TRBV4-1 to TRBJ1-5; TRBD1 might be the D (6 bases). Germline CDR1 is MGHRA and CDR2 is YSYEKL. This CDR3 has 17 residues. V shed 0 bases and J shed 6 bases, with 18 bases lying between them. The CDR3 here is CASSQDIERQAAQPQHF. The CDR3 nucleotides read TGCGCCAGCAGCCAAGATATAGAGCGACAGGCAGCTCAGCCCCAGCATTTT.